These T cell receptor beta chains were read from a single sample in a study of blood T cell repertoires in COVID-19. Measured with immunoSEQ multiplex PCR; TCRdb has only the in-frame clones, and not every one. The table lists 75,000 to 95,000 clones, around nine tenths of them singletons. The specimen sequenced was peripheral blood. Every receptor here comes from a woman older than 75 with acute or convalescent COVID-19. Each CDR3 is given with its conserved first and last residue. The order of the fields is J gene, V gene, clone size, CDR3 protein. Clone size appears in some rows only: once, few, many, or a class for an expanded clone.

>TRBJ2-1|TRBV6-2/TRBV6-3|NA
CASSYSRALYNEQFF
>TRBJ2-7|TRBV29-1|NA
CSVEVGTGGSSEQYF
>TRBJ2-2|TRBV5-1|NA
CASSQTGNTGELFF
>TRBJ1-2|TRBV5-1|NA
CASSRENYGYTF
>TRBJ1-3|TRBV6-6|NA
CASSWEAGGNTIYF
>TRBJ1-1|TRBV10-3|NA
CAISQTGGGPNTEAFF
>TRBJ2-1|TRBV5-1|once
CASSSPGLAGASSYNEQFF
>TRBJ1-6|TRBV7-9|NA
CASRDTIGNNSPLHF
>TRBJ1-2|TRBV6-2/TRBV6-3|NA
CASSRHGGGDYGYTF
>TRBJ2-1|TRBV5-1|NA
CASSLQGSYNEQFF
>TRBJ2-1|TRBV6-5|NA
CASNSGRTYNEQFF
>TRBJ1-3|TRBV5-1|few
CASSLGQSSGNTIYF
>TRBJ2-7|TRBV7-2|NA
CASSLSGSILYEQYF
>TRBJ2-5|TRBV9|once
CASSVDVGLETQYF
>TRBJ2-6|TRBV5-1|few
CASSTELGQGANVLTF
>TRBJ1-1|TRBV9|NA
CASSPRQGAPNTEAFF
>TRBJ1-4|TRBV25-1|NA
CASSDNRYGDEKLFF
>TRBJ1-1|TRBV28|NA
CASSLQGFGAFF
>TRBJ2-7|TRBV19|NA
CASSISGLSSYEQYF
>TRBJ1-2|TRBV29-1|NA
CSVDSQDRGTGYTF
>TRBJ2-7|TRBV25-1|NA
CASSEYPGEQYF
>TRBJ2-2|TRBV6-6|NA
CASSSYGGPISGELFF
>TRBJ1-6|TRBV10-1|once
CASSRELDRYNSPLHF
>TRBJ2-2|TRBV2|NA
CASTKGSRGTLNTGELFF
>TRBJ2-5|TRBV5-1|NA
CASSQDRAETQYF
>TRBJ2-1|TRBV6-2/TRBV6-3|NA
CASSYRTSGRDEQFF
>TRBJ1-2|TRBV7-9|NA
CASTLTSDRAYGYTF
>TRBJ2-3|TRBV7-2|NA
CASSFEGLARGTDTQYF
>TRBJ2-2|TRBV15|NA
CATSRDPAGELFF
>TRBJ2-7|TRBV7-2|NA
CASSPGLNYEQYF
>TRBJ2-5|TRBV6-2/TRBV6-3|NA
CASSYEAGGAETQYF
>TRBJ2-3|TRBV2|NA
CASSWTSGSLDTQYF
>TRBJ2-2|TRBV5-6|NA
CASSLPSGELFF
>TRBJ1-5|TRBV27|once
CASSPDRGGNQPQHF
>TRBJ1-5|TRBV19|NA
CASSIGGTSNQPQHF
>TRBJ2-7|TRBV5-1|NA
CASSLTSGGAYEQYF
>TRBJ2-1|TRBV2|NA
CASSGDSRGEQFF
>TRBJ2-7|TRBV27|NA
CASSLSGTSLIHEQYF
>TRBJ2-3|TRBV7-2|NA
CASSLVAGVTDTQYF
>TRBJ2-7|TRBV6-5|NA
CASSYQTGQSGQYF
>TRBJ1-6|TRBV5-4|NA
CASSSDRADSPLHF
>TRBJ1-2|TRBV5-5|NA
CASSLIQGDYGYTF
>TRBJ2-3|TRBV4-1|NA
CASSLGLAQDTQYF
>TRBJ2-7|TRBV5-4|NA
CASSPRAGLPYEQYF
>TRBJ2-3|TRBV18|NA
CASYAAVSTDTQYF
>TRBJ2-3|TRBV7-9|NA
CASSLWLETDTQYF
>TRBJ2-5|TRBV5-4|NA
CASSLALSGREETQYF
>TRBJ1-1|TRBV5-1|NA
CASSLVSGVNTEAFF